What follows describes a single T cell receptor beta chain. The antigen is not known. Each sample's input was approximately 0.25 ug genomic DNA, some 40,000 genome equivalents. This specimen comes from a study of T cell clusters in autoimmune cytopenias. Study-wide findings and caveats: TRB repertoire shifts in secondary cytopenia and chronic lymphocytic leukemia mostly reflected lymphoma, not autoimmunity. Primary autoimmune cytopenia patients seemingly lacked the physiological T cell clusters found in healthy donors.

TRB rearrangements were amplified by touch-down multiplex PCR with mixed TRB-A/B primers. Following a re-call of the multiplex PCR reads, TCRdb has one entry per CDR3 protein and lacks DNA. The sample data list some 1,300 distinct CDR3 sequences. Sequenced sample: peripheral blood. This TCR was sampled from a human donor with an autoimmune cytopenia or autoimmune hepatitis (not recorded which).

The CDR3 reads CASSFTTGNNQPQHF. V gene TRBV7-2 combines with J gene TRBJ1-5; TCRdb's D call of TRBD1 is untestable without DNA. Germline CDR1 and CDR2: SGHTA and FQGNSA. The CDR3 is 15 residues long.